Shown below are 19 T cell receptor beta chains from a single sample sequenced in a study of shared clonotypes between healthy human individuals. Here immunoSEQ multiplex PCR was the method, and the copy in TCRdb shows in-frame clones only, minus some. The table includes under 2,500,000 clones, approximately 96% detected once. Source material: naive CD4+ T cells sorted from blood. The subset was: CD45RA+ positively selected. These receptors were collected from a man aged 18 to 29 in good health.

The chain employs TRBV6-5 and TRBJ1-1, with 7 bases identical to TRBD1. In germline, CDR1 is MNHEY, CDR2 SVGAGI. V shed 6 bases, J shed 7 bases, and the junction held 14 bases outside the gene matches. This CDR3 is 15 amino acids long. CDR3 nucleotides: TGTGCCAGCAGCCGCATCGCAGGGGGGAATGGTGAAGCTTTCTTT. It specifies CASSRIAGGNGEAFF.

CDR3 region: CASSTQGKRSYEQYF. The CDR3, as DNA: TGTGCCAGTAGTACACAGGGGAAGAGGTCCTACGAGCAGTACTTC. This sequence joins TRBV19 and TRBJ2-7; 7 bases match TRBD1. The CDR3 contains 15 residues. Germline loops: CDR1 LNHDA, CDR2 SQIVND (reference sequence). The ends lost 4 bases at V and 1 base at J; junction bases unmatched: 7.

The CDR3 loop reads CASSFSQIVMGRSEQYF. The CDR3 region has the DNA TGTGCCAGCAGTTTCTCCCAGATTGTCATGGGAAGGTCCGAGCAGTACTTC. V is TRBV27 and J is TRBJ2-7; D remains ambiguous. Trimming cost V 3 bases and J 6 bases, with 24 bases left between them. Looked up from germline, CDR1 is MNHEY and CDR2 is SMNVEV (reference sequence). This CDR3 has 17 residues.

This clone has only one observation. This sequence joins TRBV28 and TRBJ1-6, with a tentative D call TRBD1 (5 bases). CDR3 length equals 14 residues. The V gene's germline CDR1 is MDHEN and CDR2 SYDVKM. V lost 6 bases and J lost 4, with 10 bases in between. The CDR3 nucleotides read TGTGCCAGCAGCCCCCCAGGGTATAATTCACCCCTCCACTTT. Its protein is CASSPPGYNSPLHF. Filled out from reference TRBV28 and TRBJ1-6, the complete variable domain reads DVKVTQSSRYLVKRTGEKVFLECVQDMDHENMFWYRQDPGLGLRLIYFSYDVKMKEKGDIPEGYSVSREKKERFSLILESASTNQTSMYLCASSPPGYNSPLHFGNGTRLTVT.

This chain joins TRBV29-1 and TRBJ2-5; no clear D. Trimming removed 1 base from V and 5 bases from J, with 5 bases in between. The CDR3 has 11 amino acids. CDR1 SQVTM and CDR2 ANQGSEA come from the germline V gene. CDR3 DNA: TGCAGCGTTGAAGTGGGGGAGACCCAGTACTTC. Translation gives CSVEVGETQYF.

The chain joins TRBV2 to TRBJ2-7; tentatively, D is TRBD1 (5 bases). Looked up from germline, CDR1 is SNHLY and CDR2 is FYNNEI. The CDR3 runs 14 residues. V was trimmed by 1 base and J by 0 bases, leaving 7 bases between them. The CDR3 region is CASSEDRISYEQYF. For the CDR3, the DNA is TGTGCCAGCAGTGAAGACAGGATCTCCTACGAGCAGTACTTC.

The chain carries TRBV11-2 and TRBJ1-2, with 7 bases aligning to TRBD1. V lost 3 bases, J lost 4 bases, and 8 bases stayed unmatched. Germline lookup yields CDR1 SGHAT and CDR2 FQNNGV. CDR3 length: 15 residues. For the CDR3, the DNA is TGTGCCAGCAGCTTTGTGGACAGGTCGGGCTATGGCTACACCTTC. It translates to CASSFVDRSGYGYTF.

CDR3 coding DNA: TGTGCCAGCAGTGCCCACCCAGGATCGGAAGACTATGGCTACACCTTC. Its translation: CASSAHPGSEDYGYTF. The chain links TRBV6-1 to TRBJ1-2, with D uncertain. Germline V gene lookup returns CDR1 MNHNS and CDR2 SASEGT. The germline V and J ends were trimmed by 4 bases and 3 bases, with 18 bases remaining between them. This CDR3 is 16 amino acids long.

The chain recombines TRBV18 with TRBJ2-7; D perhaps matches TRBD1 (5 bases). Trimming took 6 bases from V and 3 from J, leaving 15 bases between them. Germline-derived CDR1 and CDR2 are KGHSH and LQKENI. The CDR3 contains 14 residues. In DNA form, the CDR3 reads TGTGCCAGCTCCCCGGTCGACAGAGGCTACGAGCAGTACTTC. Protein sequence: CASSPVDRGYEQYF.

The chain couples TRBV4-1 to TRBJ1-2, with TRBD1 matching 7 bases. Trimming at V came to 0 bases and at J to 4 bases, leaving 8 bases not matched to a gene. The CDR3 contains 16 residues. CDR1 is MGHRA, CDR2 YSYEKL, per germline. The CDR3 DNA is TGCGCCAGCAGCCAAGATCCCCAGGGGGGTGTCTATGGCTACACCTTC. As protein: CASSQDPQGGVYGYTF.

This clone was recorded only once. The CDR3 region is CASSQDAGEGYEQYF. CDR3 sequence (DNA): TGCGCCAGCAGCCAAGATGCAGGGGAGGGCTACGAGCAGTACTTC. V is TRBV4-3 and J is TRBJ2-7; TRBD2 might be the D (7 bases). The CDR3 contains 15 residues. Trimming pared 0 bases from V and 3 bases from J, leaving 12 bases between. The germline V gene has CDR1 LGHNA and CDR2 YSLEER.

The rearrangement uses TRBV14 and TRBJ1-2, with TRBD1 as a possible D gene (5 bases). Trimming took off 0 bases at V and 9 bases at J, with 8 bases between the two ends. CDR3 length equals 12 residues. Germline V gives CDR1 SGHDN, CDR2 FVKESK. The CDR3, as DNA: TGTGCCAGCAGCCAAGACAGGGTTAGCTACACCTTC. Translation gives CASSQDRVSYTF.

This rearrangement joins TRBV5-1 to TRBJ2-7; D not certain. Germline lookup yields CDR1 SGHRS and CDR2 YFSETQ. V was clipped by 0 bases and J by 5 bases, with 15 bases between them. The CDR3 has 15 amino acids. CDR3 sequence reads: CASSLGSGFRNEQYF. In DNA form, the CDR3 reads TGCGCCAGCAGCTTGGGATCTGGCTTCAGAAACGAGCAGTACTTC.

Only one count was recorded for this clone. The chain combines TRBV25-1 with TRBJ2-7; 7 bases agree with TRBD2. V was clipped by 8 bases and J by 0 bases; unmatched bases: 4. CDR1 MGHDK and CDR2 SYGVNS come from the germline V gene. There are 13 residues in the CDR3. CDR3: CASLGDYSYEQYF. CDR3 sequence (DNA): TGTGCCAGCCTTGGGGACTACTCCTACGAGCAGTACTTC.

The CDR3 region is CASSSTMNTEAFF. The CDR3, as DNA: TGCGCCAGCAGCTCAACCATGAACACTGAAGCTTTCTTT. The J gene is TRBJ1-1, the V gene TRBV5-1, with no clear D. V lost 3 bases and J 0 bases, leaving 6 bases between the germline ends. This CDR3 is 13 amino acids long. Germline V gene data show CDR1 as SGHRS and CDR2 as YFSETQ.

CDR3 protein: CASSLDLGFNEQFF. The CDR3, as DNA: TGTGCCAGCAGCTTAGATCTAGGGTTCAATGAGCAGTTCTTC. The chain recombines TRBV11-2 with TRBJ2-1; D unresolved. This CDR3 is built from 14 residues. V gave up 0 bases and J gave up 6 bases, with 9 bases separating them. Germline assignment: CDR1 SGHAT and CDR2 FQNNGV.

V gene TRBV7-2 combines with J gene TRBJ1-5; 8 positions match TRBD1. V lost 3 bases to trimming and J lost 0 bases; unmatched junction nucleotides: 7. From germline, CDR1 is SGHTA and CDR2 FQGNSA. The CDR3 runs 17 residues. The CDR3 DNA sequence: TGTGCCAGCAGCTTTGATGCGACAGGGGCTAGCAATCAGCCCCAGCATTTT. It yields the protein CASSFDATGASNQPQHF.

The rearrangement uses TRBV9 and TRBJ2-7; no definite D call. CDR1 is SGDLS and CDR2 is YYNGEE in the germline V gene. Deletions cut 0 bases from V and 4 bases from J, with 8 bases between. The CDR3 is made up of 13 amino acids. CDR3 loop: CASSVAVDYEQYF. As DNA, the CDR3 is TGTGCCAGCAGCGTAGCGGTCGATTACGAGCAGTACTTC.

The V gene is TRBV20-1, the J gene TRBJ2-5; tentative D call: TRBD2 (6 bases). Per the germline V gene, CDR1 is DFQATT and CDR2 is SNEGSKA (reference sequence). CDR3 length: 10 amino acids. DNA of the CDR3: TGCGCGGGAAACCAAGAGACCCAGTACTTC. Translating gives CAGNQETQYF.